The 9 T cell receptor beta chains below all came from one sample that was sequenced in a study of control samples from healthy donors and cancer patients. Method: immunoSEQ multiplex PCR; TCRdb's copy keeps in-frame clones and lacks some. The sample includes 84,000 or so clones, roughly 84% of them seen just once. Sequences were obtained from PBMCs. These receptors were obtained from a man between 60 and 75 years old with head and neck cancer.

The chain combines TRBV5-4 with TRBJ2-7, with 12 positions matching TRBD1. This CDR3 contains 17 residues. V gave up 0 bases and J gave up 5 bases; unmatched junction bases: 9. The V gene's germline CDR1 is SGHNT and CDR2 YYREEE (reference sequence). The CDR3 nucleotides read TGTGCCAGCAGCTTGGGGGCGCCGGGACAGGGGGCCAACGAGCAGTACTTC. Residues: CASSLGAPGQGANEQYF.

This clone came up a few times. This chain connects TRBV11-1 to TRBJ2-1, with 7 positions matching TRBD2. Trimming removed 4 bases from V and 13 bases from J; junction bases left unmatched: 13. The CDR3 extends over 14 amino acids. CDR1 SGHAT and CDR2 FQDESV come from the germline V gene (reference sequence). Here the CDR3 DNA reads TGTGCCAGCAGCTCGGCAATAAGGGGACTAAAACAGTTCTTC. This codes for CASSSAIRGLKQFF.

V is TRBV7-9 and J is TRBJ2-1, with D possibly being TRBD2 (5 bases). Germline lookup yields CDR1 SEHNR and CDR2 FQNEAQ (reference sequence). Trimming took 1 base from V and 3 from J, leaving 13 bases between them. The CDR3 sequence is 16 residues long. This CDR3 is CASSLGAGRFYNEQFF. The CDR3 DNA is TGTGCCAGCAGCTTAGGGGCGGGCCGATTCTACAATGAGCAGTTCTTC.

This clone was counted a few times. This rearrangement joins TRBV2 to TRBJ1-1; D uncertain. Germline V gives CDR1 SNHLY, CDR2 FYNNEI. The CDR3 covers 13 residues. Trimming stripped 4 bases from V and 1 base from J, with 7 bases between. The CDR3 sequence: CASSADPNTEAFF. The CDR3, as DNA: TGTGCCAGCAGTGCCGACCCGAACACTGAAGCTTTCTTT.

V and J are TRBV5-1 and TRBJ2-3; 8 nucleotides agree with TRBD1. CDR3 length: 16 amino acids. J lost 9 bases, V lost 3 bases, and 15 bases had no gene match. Germline V gene data show CDR1 as SGHRS and CDR2 as YFSETQ. CDR3 residues: CASSYPPGQDLSTQYF. The CDR3 DNA reads as TGCGCCAGCAGCTACCCACCGGGACAGGATTTGTCAACGCAGTATTTT.

This chain uses TRBV5-4 with TRBJ2-1; 9 positions agree with TRBD2. Germline CDR1 reads SGHNT; CDR2 reads YYREEE (reference sequence). This CDR3 comprises 15 residues. J gave up 7 bases and V 0 bases, and 5 bases lay outside the gene matches. CDR3 amino acids: CASSLGGRVRNEQFF. The CDR3 nucleotides read TGTGCCAGCAGCTTGGGCGGGAGGGTAAGAAATGAGCAGTTCTTC.

The V call is TRBV3-1 (or the pseudogene TRBV3-2), the J call TRBJ2-7; D is undetermined. The CDR3 has 13 amino acids. Trimming removed 1 base at V and 12 bases at J, with 16 bases between. Germline V gene sequence: CDR1 LGHDT, CDR2 YNNKEL (reference sequence). CDR3 sequence reads: CASSQGFQVEVYF. CDR3 DNA: TGTGCCAGCAGCCAAGGTTTTCAGGTGGAAGTGTACTTC.

The chain carries TRBV6-6 and TRBJ2-7; a weak D match, TRBD1 (5 bases). Between the trimmed V and J ends, which lost 0 bases and 7 bases, there was a span of 10 bases. Germline CDR1 MNHNY, CDR2 SVGAGI (reference sequence). The CDR3 sequence is 13 residues long. Here the CDR3 reads CASSYSDKVEQYF. The DNA for the CDR3 is TGTGCCAGCAGTTACTCGGACAAGGTAGAGCAGTACTTC.

The CDR3 protein is CASSQTYIQGNTGELFF. CDR3 DNA: TGTGCCAGTAGCCAAACTTACATCCAGGGGAACACCGGGGAGCTGTTTTTT. The V call is TRBV19, the J call TRBJ2-2, with D possibly being TRBD1 (5 bases). Trimming pared 6 bases from V and 1 base from J, leaving 18 bases between. This CDR3 region has 17 residues. Germline CDR1 is LNHDA and CDR2 is SQIVND (reference sequence).